This T cell receptor (beta chain) was recovered during a study of blood T cell repertoires in COVID-19 (TCRdb year 2020). Notes on the research overall: Samples covering the acute and convalescent phases of COVID-19 were provided by collaborators in the United States, Italy and Spain. Where available, HLA class I and class II types were taken from metadata supplied by the sample provider and were not determined by assay-based typing. The material from the prospective study consisted of cDNA or gDNA derived from T cells, B-cell-depleted T cells, or PBMCs. Nearly every sample came with metadata listing a de-identified subject ID, COVID-19 status, age in years and sex. The repertoires were released in a freely available public database intended as a resource for research on the immune response to SARS-CoV-2. The samples were drawn from the first 160 participants of the ongoing ImmuneRACE study and from some 1,300 subjects provided by 6 global collaborators. Deeply sampled blood TCRbeta repertoires from subjects exposed to, actively infected with, or recovered from COVID-19 were included in the dataset.

The trim is 3 bases for V and 5 bases for J, with a gap of 8 bases between the germline ends. Via the germline V gene (reference sequence), CDR1 is PRHDT and CDR2 FYEKMQ. Including the terminal cysteine and phenylalanine, the CDR3 comprises 14 residues. CDR3 DNA is the only sequence kept; it has 42 bases, read in frame from the first base. This clone was seen once. The specificity of this receptor is unknown. One base away there is no much larger clone; base qualities are not given. TCRbeta CDR3 regions were amplified from genomic DNA using the immunoSEQ Assay, a bias-controlled multiplex PCR. The authors' analysis ran thus. Within the assay, amplification of reference gene primers was used to estimate how many nucleated cells each sample contained. To quantify the absolute abundance of each unique TCRbeta CDR3 rearrangement, sequence reads were collapsed and filtered. For each sample, productive Simpson clonality was calculated as the square root of Simpson's diversity index across productive rearrangements. What TCRdb holds here is the immuneACCESS table cut down to in-frame rearrangements. Part of the clones is not present; checked against another copy, under half of the missing clones reflect an unresolved V gene, and the others are unexplained. V and J calls plus clone size are reproduced from that table; the DNA served to infer D and trimming. Counted in this sample were about 160,000 clones; more than 85% of them appeared once. The ten most abundant clones make up roughly 7% of the sample.

Study-wide conclusions, independent of this receptor: Clinical and demographic metadata were provided uncurated, with the amount varying by source and participant.

Participants in the prospective study were enrolled through a virtual design, were aged about 18 to 89 years, and lived in 20 to 30 United States geographic areas. In the prospective study, cohorts were assigned on the basis of participant-reported clinical history obtained from a screening survey and a study questionnaire. For ImmuneRACE Cohort 3, a participant was defined as recovered based on two consecutive negative NP/OP PCR tests, clearance by a healthcare professional, or resolution of symptoms. Mobile phlebotomists in the prospective study collected whole blood, serum and a nasopharyngeal or oropharyngeal swab from every participant. Participants in the prospective study had the option to provide additional blood draws and questionnaires over an approximately 2-month period. Prospective study blood samples were shipped either frozen or at room temperature before DNA extraction.

The sample taken for sequencing was PBMCs or T cells enriched from blood (not recorded which). The clonotype comes from a woman in her forties or fifties who had recovered from COVID-19. In this chain, TRBV13 is recombined with TRBJ1-6, with the D gene not confidently named. The CDR3 protein: CASSLGRDNSPLHF. The sequenced DNA: TGTGCCAGCAGCTTGGGCAGAGATAATTCACCCCTCCACTTT.